Listed here are 30 T cell receptor beta chains from one sample, sequenced in a study of neurological immune-mediated disorders (dated by TCRdb to the late 2010s). Library preparation used 5' RACE. Sequencing relied on an Illumina HiSeq 2500. TCRdb redid the processing of the public reads, applying fastp at Q25 and MiXCR, and retained in-frame beta chains. Rows matching on CDR3 protein sequence are summarized as one entry with the most common DNA and genes. Across this sample there are roughly 100,000 distinct CDR3 sequences, with 3% to 4% seen only once. The biggest ten clones account for 5% to 6.5% of the sample. The sample was PBMCs. Source of these receptors: a woman in her late teens or twenties with multiple sclerosis.

This clonotype has a count of ten or more. The rearrangement uses TRBV30 and TRBJ1-1, with TRBD1 matching 7 bases. Germline trimming cut 4 bases from V and 0 bases from J; bases unmatched to any gene: 2. Germline V lookup: CDR1 GTSNPN, CDR2 SVGIG (reference sequence). This CDR3 contains 13 residues. CDR3 nucleotides: TGTGCCTGGATGACAGGGATGAACACTGAAGCTTTCTTT. Translation: CAWMTGMNTEAFF.

This clonotype was seen repeatedly, ten times or more. The V call is TRBV19, the J call TRBJ2-1; possibly TRBD1 for D (6 bases). The V gene lost 0 bases and the J gene lost 6 bases, with 9 bases spanning the gap. CDR1 and CDR2 (germline): LNHDA, SQIVND (reference sequence). The CDR3 contains 14 residues. CDR3 sequence (DNA): TGTGCCAGTAGTATAGACTCAGGGGTCAATGAGCAGTTCTTC. This codes for CASSIDSGVNEQFF.

This clonotype was recorded at least ten times. V is TRBV5-6 and J is TRBJ2-1; the D call may be TRBD1 or TRBD2 (5 bases each). CDR1 SGHDT and CDR2 YYEEEE come from the germline V gene. The CDR3 length is 15 residues. V gave up 0 bases and J gave up 10 bases, with 17 bases separating them. The CDR3 sequence: CASSLGYGDPGEQFF. The CDR3, as DNA: TGTGCCAGCAGCTTGGGGTACGGGGACCCCGGAGAGCAGTTCTTC.

This clonotype was found many times. The chain is built from TRBV20-1 and TRBJ2-1; 8 nucleotides agree with TRBD2. The CDR3 consists of 13 residues. V lost 5 bases to trimming and J lost 3 bases; unmatched junction nucleotides: 3. Per the germline V gene, CDR1 is DFQATT and CDR2 is SNEGSKA (reference sequence). The CDR3 DNA sequence: TGCAGTGCTGGGGGACTAGTCTACAATGAGCAGTTCTTC. Translated: CSAGGLVYNEQFF.

This clonotype was recorded at least ten times. The chain is built from TRBV5-1 and TRBJ2-7; 9 positions agree with TRBD1. V was pared by 4 bases and J by 3 bases, with 11 bases of the junction left unmatched. The CDR3 length is 16 residues. The germline CDR1 and CDR2 sequences are SGHRS and YFSETQ. As DNA, the CDR3 is TGCGCCAGCAGCGCCTCCGTAGGGGGACAGGGCTACGAGCAGTACTTC. Translation gives CASSASVGGQGYEQYF.

The sample holds many counts of this clonotype. In DNA form, the CDR3 reads TGCAGTGCTAGAGAGCGGGGGGATTCCTACGAGCAGTACTTC. Its protein is CSARERGDSYEQYF. The gene calls are TRBV20-1 and TRBJ2-7; TRBD2 matches at 8 bases. The CDR3 totals 14 residues. The V gene's germline CDR1 is DFQATT and CDR2 SNEGSKA (reference sequence). Germline trimming cut 0 bases from V and 1 base from J; bases unmatched to any gene: 2.

The sample holds many counts of this clonotype. This chain joins TRBV5-1 and TRBJ2-3; 7 bases align to TRBD1. Germline trimming cut 4 bases from V and 1 base from J; bases unmatched to any gene: 9. The CDR3 sequence is 16 residues long. The germline V gene has CDR1 SGHRS and CDR2 YFSETQ. CDR3 residues: CASSGGPGTGTDTQYF. CDR3 nucleotides: TGCGCCAGCAGCGGAGGACCCGGGACAGGCACAGATACGCAGTATTTT.

This clonotype was picked up many times. The chain is built from TRBV6-1 and TRBJ2-1; 8 nucleotides match TRBD1. Germline assignment: CDR1 MNHNS and CDR2 SASEGT. The CDR3 loop spans 14 amino acids. Trimming at V came to 1 base and at J to 6 bases, leaving 2 bases not matched to a gene. The CDR3 coding sequence is TGTGCCAGCAGTGAAGTGGGGACAGGCAATGAGCAGTTCTTC. Translating gives CASSEVGTGNEQFF.

This clonotype was recorded at least ten times. This chain links TRBV20-1 with TRBJ1-6; possible D gene TRBD1, 6 bases. CDR3 size: 14 residues. V lost 6 bases and J 10 bases, leaving 19 bases between the germline ends. Germline assignment: CDR1 DFQATT and CDR2 SNEGSKA (reference sequence). CDR3 bases: TGCAGTGCCCTATCGGGGGGCGCATGGTCACCCCTCCACTTT. Protein product: CSALSGGAWSPLHF.

In this sample, this clonotype turned up many times. The chain links TRBV12-3 or TRBV12-4 to TRBJ2-7; perhaps TRBD2 as D (5 bases). V was cut by 3 bases and J by 4 bases, with 19 bases left in between. The CDR3 consists of 16 residues. Here the CDR3 DNA reads TGTGCCAGCAGTTTTTCACCTTACTCGGGCGGGTACGAGCAGTACTTC. Translation: CASSFSPYSGGYEQYF.

This clonotype appeared many times. The J gene is TRBJ2-1, the V gene TRBV7-6, with 9 bases fitting TRBD1. In germline, CDR1 is SGHVS, CDR2 FNYEAQ. V lost 2 bases and J lost 9; bases outside the gene matches: 11. This CDR3 has 16 amino acids. The DNA for the CDR3 is TGTGCCAGCAGCTTAAGGAGTGGGACAGGGTATGGTGAGCAGTTCTTC. It specifies CASSLRSGTGYGEQFF.

This clonotype was counted at least ten times. The chain links TRBV12-3 or TRBV12-4 to TRBJ1-1; the match to TRBD1 covers 7 bases. The CDR3 runs 12 residues. Trimming took 7 bases from V and 8 from J; bases not matched to a gene: 7. CDR3 sequence: CASNPGGLEAFF. The CDR3 nucleotides are TGTGCCAGCAACCCAGGGGGATTGGAAGCTTTCTTT.

This clonotype was counted at least ten times. This sequence joins TRBV2 and TRBJ1-1, with D hard to call. CDR1 is SNHLY, CDR2 FYNNEI, per germline. The CDR3 runs to 14 residues. V dropped 6 bases and J dropped 0 bases, with 11 bases sitting between them. CDR3 nucleotides: TGTGCCAGCAGAAGCTCCAGTCTGAACACTGAAGCTTTCTTT. This encodes CASRSSSLNTEAFF.

This clonotype was counted ten times or more. This chain joins TRBV5-1 and TRBJ2-5; D uncertain. Germline V gene data show CDR1 as SGHRS and CDR2 as YFSETQ. The CDR3 sequence is 12 residues long. The germline V and J ends were trimmed by 2 bases and 0 bases, with 2 bases remaining between them. The CDR3 sequence: CASSFNQETQYF. In DNA form, the CDR3 reads TGCGCCAGCAGCTTTAACCAAGAGACCCAGTACTTC.

This clonotype was counted many times. The chain employs TRBV5-1 and TRBJ2-1; D possibly corresponds to TRBD2 (5 bases). The V gene lost 0 bases and the J gene lost 5 bases, with 15 bases spanning the gap. Germline values: CDR1 SGHRS, CDR2 YFSETQ. The CDR3 is 16 residues long. CDR3 bases: TGCGCCAGCAGCTTGGGAGTCTTTACGGGAAACAATGAGCAGTTCTTC. Translated: CASSLGVFTGNNEQFF.

In this sample, this clonotype turned up many times. This rearrangement joins TRBV7-2 to TRBJ1-2, with 9 positions matching TRBD1. V dropped 2 bases and J dropped 8; count of bases not matched to a gene: 9. The CDR3 is 15 amino acids. The germline gives CDR1 SGHTA, CDR2 FQGNSA. The DNA of the CDR3 is TGTGCCAGCAGCTTATCGGACAGGGGTATAGTAGGCTACACCTTC. Encoded protein: CASSLSDRGIVGYTF.

This clonotype showed up many times. The rearrangement links TRBV3-1 to TRBJ2-1; 10 bases are a match to TRBD2. Germline values: CDR1 LGHDT, CDR2 YNNKEL (reference sequence). Unmatched junction bases numbered 9, after V lost 8 bases and J lost 5 bases. The CDR3 spans 15 residues. The CDR3 region is CASRTEAGGDNEQFF. For the CDR3, the DNA is TGTGCCAGCCGTACCGAAGCGGGGGGGGACAATGAGCAGTTCTTC.

The chain has TRBV27 and TRBJ2-3, with 9 bases aligning to TRBD1. Unmatched junction bases numbered 6, after V lost 9 bases and J lost 2 bases. This CDR3 contains 14 residues. In germline, CDR1 is MNHEY, CDR2 SMNVEV (reference sequence). The CDR3 loop is CARLGQGDTDTQYF. CDR3 nucleotides: TGTGCCAGGTTGGGACAGGGAGACACAGATACGCAGTATTTT.

This clonotype was found many times. The chain joins TRBV20-1 to TRBJ1-5; 9 positions match TRBD1. After removal of 1 base from V and 5 bases from J, the junction contained 6 bases not matched to a gene. There are 15 residues in the CDR3. Germline-derived CDR1 and CDR2 are DFQATT and SNEGSKA (reference sequence). CDR3 loop: CSARGSTGGDQPQHF. The CDR3 bases are TGCAGTGCTAGAGGGTCCACAGGGGGCGATCAGCCCCAGCATTTT.

This clonotype was seen at least ten times. This CDR3 reads CASSRAAGGYYEQYF. DNA for the CDR3: TGTGCCAGCAGCCGGGCGGCAGGGGGCTACTACGAGCAGTACTTC. The V call is TRBV6-2 or TRBV6-3, the J call TRBJ2-7, with 8 nucleotides matching TRBD1. CDR1 is MNHEY, CDR2 SVGEGT, per germline. The CDR3 is 15 amino acids. The ends lost 6 bases at V and 3 bases at J; junction bases unmatched: 10.

This clonotype was recorded at least ten times. The chain links TRBV20-1 to TRBJ2-2, with D perhaps matching TRBD2 (5 bases). Trimming pared 5 bases from V and 7 bases from J, leaving 14 bases between. This CDR3 spans 13 amino acids. Germline V gives CDR1 DFQATT, CDR2 SNEGSKA (reference sequence). CDR3 protein: CSASDGGNGELFF. The CDR3 DNA sequence: TGCAGTGCTTCCGACGGAGGAAACGGGGAGCTGTTTTTT.

This clonotype was seen a few times. This may stem from a read error, because a much larger clone lies one nucleotide away. The chain carries TRBV5-1 and TRBJ1-2; D gene uncertain. Germline CDR1 SGHRS, CDR2 YFSETQ. The CDR3 has 12 residues. The DNA of the CDR3 is TGCGACAGCAGCGAAGACAACTATGGCTACACCTTC. This encodes CDSSEDNYGYTF.

The table lists this clonotype with many counts. The chain employs TRBV28 and TRBJ2-5; D possibly corresponds to TRBD2 (5 bases). V lost 6 bases and J 5 bases, leaving 16 bases between the germline ends. CDR3 length equals 14 residues. Per germline, CDR1 MDHEN and CDR2 SYDVKM. Here the CDR3 reads CASRTTRAGETQYF. The CDR3 bases are TGTGCCAGCAGGACCACACGGGCGGGTGAGACCCAGTACTTC. Full variable domain (outside the CDR3, taken from reference TRBV28 and TRBJ2-5): DVKVTQSSRYLVKRTGEKVFLECVQDMDHENMFWYRQDPGLGLRLIYFSYDVKMKEKGDIPEGYSVSREKKERFSLILESASTNQTSMYLCASRTTRAGETQYFGPGTRLLVL.

This clonotype was seen a few times. The chain uses TRBV6-2 or TRBV6-3 and TRBJ2-7, with D uncertain. Trimming stripped 0 bases from V and 4 bases from J, with 4 bases between. Germline CDR1 and CDR2: MNHEY and SVGEGT. CDR3 size: 12 residues. This CDR3 is CASSYSLYEQYF. The CDR3 DNA is TGTGCCAGCAGTTACTCCCTGTACGAGCAGTACTTC.

This clonotype occurred many times. V gene TRBV3-1 combines with J gene TRBJ1-6, with TRBD1 as a possible D gene (6 bases). CDR3 size: 15 residues. In germline, CDR1 is LGHDT, CDR2 YNNKEL (reference sequence). V shed 0 bases and J shed 12 bases, with 15 bases lying between them. Written as DNA, the CDR3 is TGTGCCAGCAGCCAAGACCTGGGTACAGGGCGACCCCTCCACTTT. Protein product: CASSQDLGTGRPLHF.

This clonotype was seen many times. The V gene is TRBV7-2, the J gene TRBJ1-2; 8 nucleotides line up with TRBD1. After removal of 6 bases from V and 6 bases from J, the junction contained 6 bases not matched to a gene. This CDR3 region has 13 residues. Germline CDR1 reads SGHTA; CDR2 reads FQGNSA. The CDR3 region is CASSFDRGNGYTF. The CDR3 DNA reads as TGTGCCAGCAGTTTTGACAGGGGTAATGGCTACACCTTC.

This clonotype was counted at least ten times. CDR3 residues: CSAMGGGAVDEQFF. The DNA of the CDR3 is TGCAGCGCGATGGGCGGGGGGGCTGTGGATGAGCAGTTCTTC. J is TRBJ2-1 and V is TRBV29-1; the match to TRBD2 covers 9 bases. Trimming removed 7 bases from V and 8 bases from J; junction bases left unmatched: 12. CDR1 SQVTM and CDR2 ANQGSEA come from the germline V gene. CDR3 length equals 14 residues.

The genes are TRBV11-3 and TRBJ2-1; 11 bases align to TRBD2. The CDR3 consists of 17 residues. The germline gives CDR1 SGHNT, CDR2 YENEEA. The ends lost 5 bases at V and 5 bases at J; junction bases unmatched: 11. CDR3 protein: CASSRPLTSGNHNEQFF. The CDR3 DNA sequence: TGTGCCAGCAGCCGCCCCTTGACTAGCGGGAACCACAATGAGCAGTTCTTC.

This clonotype appeared many times. This chain links TRBV20-1 with TRBJ1-4; TRBD1 aligns across 7 bases. CDR1 is DFQATT and CDR2 is SNEGSKA in the germline V gene (reference sequence). The CDR3 is 14 residues long. Trimming at V came to 5 bases and at J to 8 bases, leaving 11 bases not matched to a gene. The CDR3 coding sequence is TGCAGTGCTGGGCCCAGGGGGAGTCGGGAAAAACTGTTTTTT. Its protein is CSAGPRGSREKLFF.

This clonotype was recorded at least ten times. The chain carries TRBV5-1 and TRBJ2-2; D is ambiguous. V lost 0 bases, J lost 5 bases, and 11 bases lay in between. This CDR3 has 15 amino acids. Germline loops: CDR1 SGHRS, CDR2 YFSETQ. This chain's CDR3 is CASSLGGSRTGELFF. The CDR3 nucleotides are TGCGCCAGCAGCTTGGGTGGAAGCAGGACCGGGGAGCTGTTTTTT.